The present T cell receptor (beta chain) was sequenced within a study of glioma-infiltrating T cells after dendritic cell vaccination. No glioblastoma patient carried an isocitrate dehydrogenase mutation. The CDR3 extends over 15 amino acids. From germline, CDR1 is WNHNN and CDR2 SYGVQD (reference sequence). Trimming removed 4 bases at V and 6 bases at J, with 15 bases between. The PCR used 60 V beta and 13 J beta primers. TCRdb's table, derived via immunoSEQ multiplex PCR, lists solely in-frame clones and lacks some. This table holds more than 85,000 clones, 85% found once. The chain couples TRBV10-1 to TRBJ2-2; D is unresolved. The clonotype comes from a human donor with glioblastoma. The sequencing used blood, collected before dendritic cell vaccination. CDR3 in DNA: TGCGCCAGCAGTGGGGCGTCGAACACCCCCGGGGAGCTGTTTTTT. The encoded protein is CASSGASNTPGELFF.